This T cell receptor beta chain was obtained from a study of T-cell memory formation after mild COVID-19. TCRdb processed the 5' RACE reads anew with MiXCR; each CDR3 protein has one entry. The sample records some 130,000 distinct CDR3 sequences, about a sixth being singletons. This clonotype was seen only a few times. The source material was PBMCs or a T cell subset sorted from them (not recorded which). The sequence derives from a man younger than 35 who had mild COVID-19 (a few samples of this study predate the infection). Cell type and time point are not known.

The CDR3 bases are TGTGCCAGCAGTTTGAGGGGGCTCTACGAGCAGTACTTC. Translated, it gives CASSLRGLYEQYF. This chain uses TRBV12-3 or TRBV12-4 with TRBJ2-7, with 7 bases matching TRBD1. V lost 3 bases, J lost 3 bases, and 2 bases stayed unmatched. The CDR3 has 13 amino acids.